These 32 T cell receptor beta chains share one sample of origin, sequenced in a study of immune heterogeneity within non-small cell lung tumors. TCRs were amplified from 450 to 700 ng gDNA of bulk tumor per sample. Surgeons took several biopsies per primary tumor, spaced far apart, during surgery. Patients went through curative surgery, and their non-small cell lung cancer was untreated and newly diagnosed. It was a multiplex PCR that amplified TCR beta CDR3, with 32 V and 13 J primers. TCRdb reprocessed the multiplex PCR reads via MiXCR and lists one record per CDR3 protein. The sample yields approximately 6,000 distinct CDR3 sequences, over 20% seen once. The material sequenced was lung tumor tissue. All receptors come from a woman aged 60-75 years with non-small cell lung cancer.

This CDR3 is CASSYSSGFNEKLFF. The CDR3 DNA reads as TGTGCCAGCAGTTACTCTTCAGGGTTTAATGAAAAACTGTTTTTT. This chain uses TRBV6-6 with TRBJ1-4; a weak D match, TRBD1 (5 bases). Trimming stripped 0 bases from V and 4 bases from J, with 9 bases between. The CDR3 runs to 15 residues. Germline-derived CDR1 and CDR2 are MNHNY and SVGAGI (reference sequence).

In the case of this clonotype: A much more abundant neighbour one base away suggests this may be a read error. This chain connects TRBV5-5 to TRBJ2-7; TRBD1 is a possible D gene (5 bases). The CDR3 is 14 residues long. CDR1 SGHKS and CDR2 YYEKEE come from the germline V gene (reference sequence). The CDR3 DNA sequence: TGTGCCAGCAGCTTGTCCAGGGTCTCCTACGAGCATTACTTC. The encoded protein is CASSLSRVSYEHYF.

This clonotype was detected only once. Just one base apart from a much larger clone, this may be a read error. The DNA of the CDR3 is TGTGCCAGCATCTTAGTAGCAGGAAGCTCCTACGAGCAGTACTTC. This sequence encodes CASILVAGSSYEQYF. The V and J genes are TRBV11-2 and TRBJ2-7; D is uncertain. This CDR3 comprises 15 residues. The germline V gene encodes CDR1 SGHAT and CDR2 FQNNGV.

V and J are TRBV5-1 and TRBJ2-1, with a weak D call TRBD2 (6 bases). Trimming removed 7 bases at V and 5 bases at J, with 19 bases between. Germline V CDR1 and CDR2: SGHRS, YFSETQ. The CDR3 contains 15 residues. The CDR3 protein is CASWGLAGPHNEQFF. The CDR3 DNA is TGCGCCAGCTGGGGGTTGGCGGGACCTCACAATGAGCAGTTCTTC. Together with reference TRBV5-1 and TRBJ2-1, the CDR3 gives the full variable domain: KAGVTQTPRYLIKTRGQQVTLSCSPISGHRSVSWYQQTPGQGLQFLFEYFSETQRNKGNFPGRFSGRQFSNSRSEMNVSTLELGDSALYLCASWGLAGPHNEQFFGPGTRLTVL.

At least ten counts were recorded for this clonotype. This chain links TRBV6-1 with TRBJ1-4, with D possibly TRBD1 on 5 matching bases. This CDR3 region has 17 residues. CDR1 and CDR2 (germline): MNHNS, SASEGT. V was trimmed by 10 bases and J by 5 bases, leaving 26 bases between them. The DNA for the CDR3 is TGTGCCACCTACCGGGGGGGGGGACCGGGGATCAATGAAAAACTGTTTTTT. Encoded protein: CATYRGGGPGINEKLFF.

This clonotype is judged medium-sized (0.01 to 0.1%). The gene calls are TRBV20-1 and TRBJ2-1; 10 bases map to TRBD2. CDR3 length: 14 residues. V was clipped by 3 bases and J by 6 bases; unmatched bases: 5. Germline values: CDR1 DFQATT, CDR2 SNEGSKA (reference sequence). CDR3 amino acids: CSARRSGRANEQFF. CDR3 DNA sequence: TGCAGTGCTAGGCGGAGCGGGAGGGCCAATGAGCAGTTCTTC.

The chain combines TRBV5-1 with TRBJ2-2; D unclear. The V gene's germline CDR1 is SGHRS and CDR2 YFSETQ. Deletions cut 4 bases from V and 8 bases from J, with 15 bases between. The CDR3 runs 14 residues. Written as DNA, the CDR3 is TGCGCCAGCAGCCCAGACGGTACCTTTGGGGAGCTGTTTTTT. Residues: CASSPDGTFGELFF.

This clonotype is termed medium-sized. This chain links TRBV20-1 with TRBJ2-7, with D maybe TRBD2 (6 bases). Looked up from germline, CDR1 is DFQATT and CDR2 is SNEGSKA (reference sequence). CDR3 length: 13 residues. Trimming cost V 1 base and J 4 bases, with 11 bases left between them. As DNA, the CDR3 is TGCAGTGCTAGAGGCGGGAAAAATTACGAGCAGTACTTC. Residues: CSARGGKNYEQYF.

This clonotype is categorized as medium-sized. The gene calls are TRBV20-1 and TRBJ1-2; D gene ambiguous. This CDR3 is 12 amino acids long. The germline V gene encodes CDR1 DFQATT and CDR2 SNEGSKA (reference sequence). V was trimmed by 4 bases and J by 4 bases, leaving 10 bases between them. CDR3 DNA: TGCAGTGCTAAAGTGGATACCTATGGCTACACCTTC. The encoded protein is CSAKVDTYGYTF.

By sample fraction, this clonotype is medium-sized. CDR3: CASSSLVGVNTEAFF. Here the CDR3 DNA reads TGTGCCAGCAGCTCCCTGGTTGGTGTGAACACTGAAGCTTTCTTT. The chain couples TRBV7-8 to TRBJ1-1; D unclear. The CDR3 length is 15 residues. Germline assignment: CDR1 SGHVS and CDR2 FQNEAQ. V lost 4 bases, J lost 0 bases, and 12 bases lay in between.

This clonotype is termed medium-sized. The V and J genes are TRBV6-5 and TRBJ1-3, with 7 bases fitting TRBD1. Germline lookup yields CDR1 MNHEY and CDR2 SVGAGI. The CDR3 consists of 16 residues. The V gene end was trimmed by 0 bases and the J gene end by 0 bases; junction bases not matched to a gene: 2. CDR3 nucleotides: TGTGCCAGCAGTTACTCCACAGGGGCCTCTGGAAACACCATATATTTT. Its translation is CASSYSTGASGNTIYF.

In the case of this clonotype: A single base separates this from a much larger clone, so it may be a read error. The chain has TRBV10-3 and TRBJ2-7; 12 positions agree with TRBD2. Germline CDR1 reads ENHRY; CDR2 reads SYGVKD. V lost 7 bases, J lost 5 bases, and 9 bases stayed unmatched. CDR3 length equals 15 residues. This CDR3 reads CAITDPSGRVDEQYF. The CDR3 DNA reads as TGTGCCATCACAGACCCTAGCGGGAGGGTAGACGAGCAGTACTTC.

The genes are TRBV4-3 and TRBJ2-3; D is undetermined. The CDR3 is 16 residues long. V shed 2 bases and J shed 0 bases, with 12 bases lying between them. Germline-derived CDR1 and CDR2 are LGHNA and YSLEER. This CDR3 is CASSQFGQVSTDTQYF. As DNA, the CDR3 is TGCGCCAGCAGCCAATTTGGGCAGGTTAGCACAGATACGCAGTATTTT.

This clonotype is termed medium-sized. The chain links TRBV6-1 to TRBJ2-7; D may be TRBD2 (5 bases). V lost 7 bases and J lost 4, with 20 bases in between. Germline V gives CDR1 MNHNS, CDR2 SASEGT. This CDR3 is 15 amino acids long. CDR3 in amino acids: CASKPTRTGTYEQYF. In DNA form, the CDR3 reads TGTGCCAGCAAACCAACCCGGACTGGTACTTACGAGCAGTACTTC.

The chain uses TRBV6-1 and TRBJ2-1, with TRBD2 matching over 8 bases. V shed 4 bases, J shed 3 bases, and the junction held 5 bases outside the gene matches. Per the germline V gene, CDR1 is MNHNS and CDR2 is SASEGT. CDR3 length equals 15 residues. CDR3: CASSGTSGDYNEQFF. CDR3 bases: TGTGCCAGCAGTGGAACTAGCGGAGACTACAATGAGCAGTTCTTC.

With regard to this clonotype: This may arise from a read error, as a much more abundant clone is one base away. The chain joins TRBV15 to TRBJ2-7; the D call may be TRBD1 or TRBD2 (5 bases each). Germline CDR1 and CDR2: LNHNV and YYDKDF (reference sequence). Trimming stripped 5 bases from V and 3 bases from J, with 8 bases between. The CDR3 length is 12 residues. The CDR3 is CATSRDLYEQYF. As DNA, the CDR3 is TGTGCCACCAGCCGGGACCTCTACGAGCAGTACTTC.

By proportion, this clonotype is medium-sized. The rearrangement links TRBV28 to TRBJ1-4; 7 bases agree with TRBD1. The CDR3 extends over 14 amino acids. The V gene's germline CDR1 is MDHEN and CDR2 SYDVKM. The V gene end was trimmed by 3 bases and the J gene end by 5 bases; junction bases not matched to a gene: 3. The CDR3 nucleotides read TGTGCCAGCAGTTTGACAGGGAGAAATGAAAAACTGTTTTTT. It yields the protein CASSLTGRNEKLFF.

This clonotype was observed once. This chain connects TRBV6-1 to TRBJ2-1; D uncertain. Germline values: CDR1 MNHNS, CDR2 SASEGT. V was trimmed by 7 bases and J by 6 bases, leaving 22 bases between them. The CDR3 is 16 amino acids. CDR3 region: CASTPWNIGQSNEQFF. The CDR3 DNA is TGTGCCAGCACCCCTTGGAATATAGGGCAGAGCAATGAGCAGTTCTTC.

This clonotype was detected many times. The rearrangement links TRBV7-9 to TRBJ2-7; D is possibly TRBD2 (5 bases). The CDR3 is 13 amino acids. The V end lost 5 bases, the J end lost 7 bases, and 15 bases lay between the germline ends. Germline V CDR1 and CDR2: SEHNR, FQNEAQ (reference sequence). The CDR3 reads CASSLSVPFEQYF. In nucleotides, the CDR3 is TGTGCCAGCAGCCTTAGCGTGCCTTTTGAGCAGTACTTC.

This clonotype is labeled as medium-sized. This chain joins TRBV12-3 or TRBV12-4 and TRBJ1-1, with 8 bases matching TRBD1. There are 13 residues in the CDR3. J lost 3 bases, V lost 8 bases, and 5 bases had no gene match. The CDR3 DNA follows: TGTGCCAGCCGACAGGGGTCCTACACTGAAGCTTTCTTT. Translating gives CASRQGSYTEAFF.

This clonotype ranks as medium-sized (0.01 to 0.1%). The chain links TRBV20-1 to TRBJ2-1; 11 bases fit TRBD2. Germline CDR1 and CDR2: DFQATT and SNEGSKA (reference sequence). CDR3 length equals 16 residues. J was trimmed by 8 bases and V by 5 bases; bases with no gene match: 14. This chain's CDR3 is CSAHAVTSGRIDEQFF. The CDR3 DNA follows: TGCAGTGCTCACGCCGTTACTAGCGGGAGAATTGATGAGCAGTTCTTC.

As regards this clonotype: A much larger clonotype is one base distant, so this may be a read error. No conserved phenylalanine or tryptophan ends this CDR3, so it is likely a read error. The chain is built from TRBV6-1 and TRBJ2-7, with D perhaps TRBD2 (6 bases). The CDR3 is 15 residues long. Germline assignment: CDR1 MNHNS and CDR2 SASEGT. The ends were cut back, 5 bases at V and 0 bases at J, with 14 bases in the middle. The chain's CDR3 is CASSPTRKSSYEQYI. CDR3 nucleotide sequence: TGTGCCAGCAGTCCGACTAGGAAGAGCTCCTACGAGCAGTACATC.

V is TRBV16 and J is TRBJ2-2; D ambiguous. V was cut by 0 bases and J by 7 bases, with 6 bases left in between. The CDR3 covers 13 residues. The germline V gene encodes CDR1 KGHSY and CDR2 FQNENV. As DNA, the CDR3 is TGTGCCAGCAGCCAATCCTGGATCGGGGAGCTGTTTTTT. It codes for CASSQSWIGELFF.

V is TRBV2 and J is TRBJ2-1, with D possibly being TRBD2 (6 bases). Germline V CDR1 and CDR2: SNHLY, FYNNEI. This CDR3 is built from 15 residues. Trimming left V 4 bases short and J 4 bases short, with 14 bases between. The CDR3 DNA reads TGTGCCAGCAGTGCCGACAGAGGGACTTACAATGAGCAGTTCTTC. It specifies CASSADRGTYNEQFF.

As to this clonotype: A much larger clone differs by one base, so this may be a read error. The chain employs TRBV10-1 and TRBJ2-3; 7 nucleotides match TRBD1. There are 12 residues in the CDR3. The V gene's germline CDR1 is WNHNN and CDR2 SYGVQD (reference sequence). The CDR3 protein is CASGDSTDKQYF. CDR3 nucleotide sequence: TGCGCCAGTGGGGACAGCACAGATAAGCAGTATTTT.

By frequency in the sample, this clonotype is medium-sized. V and J are TRBV19 and TRBJ2-1; 10 nucleotides align to TRBD2. Germline CDR1 is LNHDA and CDR2 is SQIVND (reference sequence). The CDR3 extends over 18 amino acids. The V and J ends lost 0 bases and 4 bases, in that order; junction bases with no gene match: 9. The CDR3: CASSIDPSGSHLYNEQFF. CDR3 nucleotides: TGTGCCAGTAGTATAGATCCTAGCGGGAGCCACCTGTACAATGAGCAGTTCTTC.

Judged by abundance, this clonotype is medium-sized. The rearrangement joins TRBV9 to TRBJ2-1; 11 bases match TRBD2. The trim removed 0 bases at V and 8 bases at J, leaving 16 bases unmatched. CDR1 is SGDLS and CDR2 is YYNGEE in the germline V gene. CDR3 length equals 19 residues. This CDR3 is CASSVDVGTSGPKADEQFF. The CDR3 DNA follows: TGTGCCAGCAGCGTAGATGTCGGGACTAGCGGCCCGAAGGCAGATGAGCAGTTCTTC.

This clonotype ranks as medium-sized. V gene TRBV2 combines with J gene TRBJ2-5; the D is unclear. The CDR3 covers 12 residues. Per the germline V gene, CDR1 is SNHLY and CDR2 is FYNNEI. V was pared by 3 bases and J by 5 bases, with 7 bases between. This chain's CDR3 is CASSDDGETQYF. The DNA of the CDR3 is TGTGCCAGCAGTGACGACGGGGAGACCCAGTACTTC.

As regards this clonotype: A read error is possible here, since a much larger clone lies one base away. This rearrangement joins TRBV29-1 to TRBJ2-1; D uncertain. Germline values: CDR1 SQVTM, CDR2 ANQGSEA. CDR3 length equals 15 residues. The CDR3 reads CIVEDREYSNNEQFF. The CDR3 DNA reads TGCATCGTTGAAGATCGCGAGTACAGCAACAATGAGCAGTTCTTC.

Judged by abundance, this clonotype is medium-sized. This chain joins TRBV29-1 and TRBJ2-7; D call uncertain. The V gene lost 5 bases and the J gene lost 2 bases, with 10 bases spanning the gap. Per the germline V gene, CDR1 is SQVTM and CDR2 is ANQGSEA. This CDR3 is 12 amino acids long. CDR3 in amino acids: CSVSDGTYEQYF. CDR3 nucleotides: TGCAGCGTTTCGGACGGAACCTACGAGCAGTACTTC.

By share, this clonotype ranks as medium-sized (0.01 to 0.1%). The V gene is TRBV6-1, the J gene TRBJ1-1, with 7 bases matching TRBD1. V dropped 7 bases and J dropped 7; count of bases not matched to a gene: 15. The CDR3 spans 15 residues. Germline V gives CDR1 MNHNS, CDR2 SASEGT. The CDR3 DNA follows: TGTGCCAGCACCTTAGACAGGGAGGGGGGACATGAAGCTTTCTTT. Its protein product is CASTLDREGGHEAFF.

A word on this clonotype: A much larger clone lies a single base off, so this may be a read error. The rearrangement links TRBV6-1 to TRBJ2-1; D ambiguous. Looked up from germline, CDR1 is MNHNS and CDR2 is SASEGT. The length of the CDR3 is 14 residues. The CDR3 sequence is CASHPPFRVNGQFF. CDR3 nucleotides: TGTGCCAGCCACCCCCCCTTTCGCGTCAATGGGCAGTTCTTC.